These T cell receptor beta chains were read from a single sample in a study of cytomegalovirus exposure and HLA in healthy donors. Sequencing was performed with immunoSEQ multiplex PCR; in TCRdb, only in-frame clones are kept and a portion is missing. Of about 130,000 clones in the sample, 55% to 75% were seen once. The sample consisted of PBMCs. The receptors were sampled from a human donor in good health. The CDR3 runs from the conserved cysteine through the conserved F or W. The order of the fields is V gene, J gene, CDR3 protein.

v_gene: TRBV7-3; j_gene: TRBJ2-3; CDR3aa: CASSLTSGGGTDTQYF
v_gene: TRBV30; j_gene: TRBJ2-6; CDR3aa: CAWTARLAGAGANVLAF
v_gene: TRBV25-1; j_gene: TRBJ2-7; CDR3aa: CASSVGQGLYEQYF
v_gene: TRBV28; j_gene: TRBJ1-4; CDR3aa: CASSAADRAANEKLFF
v_gene: TRBV2; j_gene: TRBJ1-2; CDR3aa: CASSTGNLGYTF
v_gene: TRBV14; j_gene: TRBJ2-5; CDR3aa: CASSPLSGRGSKTQYF
v_gene: TRBV6-5; j_gene: TRBJ1-2; CDR3aa: CASSPPGQGRYGYTF
v_gene: TRBV2; j_gene: TRBJ1-3; CDR3aa: CASNLDRSAGNTIYF
v_gene: TRBV27; j_gene: TRBJ2-1; CDR3aa: CASSPLVGLAGGPMDEQFF
v_gene: TRBV29-1; j_gene: TRBJ2-7; CDR3aa: CSVGGGASYEQYF
v_gene: TRBV6-6; j_gene: TRBJ2-3; CDR3aa: CASSYTGTEIEDTQYF
v_gene: TRBV5-1; j_gene: TRBJ1-1; CDR3aa: CASSLIVGSGTEAFF
v_gene: TRBV30; j_gene: TRBJ2-1; CDR3aa: CAWSGQRGRPSSYNEQFF
v_gene: TRBV7-2; j_gene: TRBJ2-1; CDR3aa: CASSPLFSGNAYNEQFF
v_gene: TRBV21-1; j_gene: TRBJ1-5; CDR3aa: CASIRQGGQPQHF
v_gene: TRBV5-1; j_gene: TRBJ2-5; CDR3aa: CASSMPGGTETQYF
v_gene: TRBV5-4; j_gene: TRBJ2-3; CDR3aa: CASSLGGQGAVISTDTQYF
v_gene: TRBV5-4; j_gene: TRBJ2-3; CDR3aa: CASSPLAGASTDTQYF
v_gene: TRBV6-4; j_gene: TRBJ2-1; CDR3aa: CASSVSRENEQFF
v_gene: TRBV4-3; j_gene: TRBJ1-3; CDR3aa: CASSQIVGQTSGNTIYF
v_gene: TRBV27; j_gene: TRBJ2-2; CDR3aa: CASRKAGIAGSGELFF
v_gene: TRBV19; j_gene: TRBJ1-5; CDR3aa: CASSILHGDRDSQPQHF
v_gene: TRBV29-1; j_gene: TRBJ2-5; CDR3aa: CSVEGDRGRGETQYF
v_gene: TRBV19; j_gene: TRBJ1-2; CDR3aa: CASSMDGGEGYTF
v_gene: TRBV5-1; j_gene: TRBJ2-1; CDR3aa: CASSSGLDIIRNEQFF
v_gene: TRBV7-2; j_gene: TRBJ2-5; CDR3aa: CASSIRGPSAETQYF
v_gene: TRBV6-6; j_gene: TRBJ2-3; CDR3aa: CASRLRGRYTDTQYF
v_gene: TRBV5-4; j_gene: TRBJ2-5; CDR3aa: CASSTPGLADETQYF
v_gene: TRBV4-1; j_gene: TRBJ2-3; CDR3aa: CASSQDRLAGTTDTQYF
v_gene: TRBV6-1; j_gene: TRBJ2-1; CDR3aa: CASSEARTSGPHNEQFF
v_gene: TRBV27; j_gene: TRBJ1-5; CDR3aa: CASRPGTVNPIRYSNQPQHF
v_gene: TRBV7-7; j_gene: TRBJ1-2; CDR3aa: CASSLRQRRNYGYTF
v_gene: TRBV5-5; j_gene: TRBJ2-7; CDR3aa: CASSLTRSSYEQYF
v_gene: TRBV27; j_gene: TRBJ1-2; CDR3aa: CASRRQGSAGYTF
v_gene: TRBV6-5; j_gene: TRBJ2-7; CDR3aa: CASSFNRAHEQYF
v_gene: TRBV9; j_gene: TRBJ1-2; CDR3aa: CASSRGDRGGNGYTF
v_gene: TRBV7-2; j_gene: TRBJ2-3; CDR3aa: CASSRPVGLAGATDTQYF
v_gene: TRBV13; j_gene: TRBJ1-1; CDR3aa: CASSLKGAPVGTEAFF
v_gene: TRBV7-3; j_gene: TRBJ2-3; CDR3aa: CASSSGLAGGDTQYF
v_gene: TRBV15; j_gene: TRBJ1-6; CDR3aa: CATSRDLGSPLHF
v_gene: TRBV5-4; j_gene: TRBJ2-3; CDR3aa: CASSFGGAGPTDTQYF
v_gene: TRBV1; j_gene: TRBJ1-2; CDR3aa: CTSSHTGKNYGYTF
v_gene: TRBV15; j_gene: TRBJ1-2; CDR3aa: CATSSRDRGKINYGYTF
v_gene: TRBV6-5; j_gene: TRBJ1-3; CDR3aa: CASSLGTAGNTIYF
v_gene: TRBV14; j_gene: TRBJ1-2; CDR3aa: CASSQDRGENYGYTF
v_gene: TRBV4-3; j_gene: TRBJ2-7; CDR3aa: CASSQDRFAADRAEEQYF
v_gene: TRBV7-9; j_gene: TRBJ1-2; CDR3aa: CASTPRAGGYTF
v_gene: TRBV7-2; j_gene: TRBJ2-2; CDR3aa: CASSSGTGELFF
v_gene: TRBV7-3; j_gene: TRBJ2-7; CDR3aa: CSSSLYKTGDNYEQYF
v_gene: TRBV19; j_gene: TRBJ2-7; CDR3aa: CASSIRRGTYEQYF
v_gene: TRBV10-3; j_gene: TRBJ2-7; CDR3aa: CAISARDEQYF
v_gene: TRBV7-6; j_gene: TRBJ2-7; CDR3aa: CASGRGGDEQYF